Following are 26 T cell receptor beta chains from one sample sequenced in a study of T cell responses to AZD1222 COVID-19 vaccine. Assay: immunoSEQ multiplex PCR; the TCRdb copy retains only in-frame clones and omits some. The sample carries fewer than 200,000 clones, approximately 92% recorded once. Sequencing was performed on peripheral blood, taken on day 0 of AZD1222 vaccination. The receptors were gathered from an adult in good health.

This sequence joins TRBV7-2 and TRBJ2-2; tentatively, D is TRBD1 (5 bases). Germline V gene sequence: CDR1 SGHTA, CDR2 FQGNSA. CDR3 size: 16 residues. V shed 4 bases and J shed 0 bases, with 12 bases lying between them. The CDR3 sequence: CASSSWTLPNTGELFF. The CDR3 bases are TGTGCCAGCAGCTCCTGGACACTTCCGAACACCGGGGAGCTGTTTTTT. The full variable domain, completed using reference TRBV7-2 and TRBJ2-2, is GAGVSQSPSNKVTEKGKDVELRCDPISGHTALYWYRQSLGQGLEFLIYFQGNSAPDKSGLPSDRFSAERTGGSVSTLTIQRTQQEDSAVYLCASSSWTLPNTGELFFGEGSRLTVL.

The V call is TRBV7-8, the J call TRBJ1-2; D remains unclear. Trimming removed 1 base at V and 2 bases at J, with 5 bases between. The CDR3 has 13 residues. Germline values: CDR1 SGHVS, CDR2 FQNEAQ. In nucleotides, the CDR3 is TGTGCCAGCAGCTTAGGCCAAAACTATGGCTACACCTTC. It specifies CASSLGQNYGYTF.

The J gene is TRBJ1-5, the V gene TRBV19; perhaps TRBD1 as D (5 bases). The CDR3 is 13 amino acids. Germline loops: CDR1 LNHDA, CDR2 SQIVND (reference sequence). V was pared by 2 bases and J by 6 bases, with 8 bases between. The DNA for the CDR3 is TGTGCCAGTAGTATAAGGGGAGGTCAGCCCCAGCATTTT. Its translation: CASSIRGGQPQHF.

This clone has a handful of counts. V is TRBV19 and J is TRBJ1-3, with 7 positions matching TRBD1. The ends lost 1 base at V and 2 bases at J; junction bases unmatched: 8. The CDR3 runs 17 residues. In germline, CDR1 is LNHDA, CDR2 SQIVND (reference sequence). The CDR3 loop reads CASSIATRTGAGNTIYF. The CDR3 nucleotides are TGTGCCAGTAGTATAGCAACCAGGACAGGTGCTGGAAACACCATATATTTT.

V usage is TRBV3-1 (or the pseudogene TRBV3-2) and J usage is TRBJ2-2, with D possibly matching TRBD2 (6 bases). The CDR3 totals 14 residues. Per germline, CDR1 LGHDT and CDR2 YNNKEL (reference sequence). Trimming left V 4 bases short and J 6 bases short, with 12 bases between. CDR3 DNA: TGTGCCAGCAGCCCCAATGGAGGGCCCGGGGAGCTGTTTTTT. This encodes CASSPNGGPGELFF.

V usage is TRBV9 and J usage is TRBJ2-1; D unresolved. Trimming removed 0 bases at V and 4 bases at J, with 14 bases between. Germline lookup yields CDR1 SGDLS and CDR2 YYNGEE. The CDR3 has 16 amino acids. As DNA, the CDR3 is TGTGCCAGCAGCGTAGCCAGCAGTGGTTCGTACAATGAGCAGTTCTTC. As protein: CASSVASSGSYNEQFF.

The V and J genes are TRBV19 and TRBJ1-1; 7 positions match TRBD1. V trimming: 5 bases; J trimming: 1 base; junction bases outside the gene matches: 10. This CDR3 contains 16 residues. Germline CDR1 and CDR2: LNHDA and SQIVND (reference sequence). DNA for the CDR3: TGTGCCAGTAGTCGCATCACCGGGACAGCGAACACTGAAGCTTTCTTT. It encodes CASSRITGTANTEAFF.

DNA of the CDR3: TGCGCCAGCAGTGAGGCGAGGGGAACTAATTCACCCCTCCACTTT. Protein product: CASSEARGTNSPLHF. The rearrangement joins TRBV10-2 to TRBJ1-6, with TRBD1 as a possible D gene (5 bases). The CDR3 runs 15 residues. From germline, CDR1 is WSHSY and CDR2 SAAADI. The V end was cut by 2 bases, the J end by 6 bases, with 11 bases between.

V usage is TRBV6-5 and J usage is TRBJ1-5; 8 bases match TRBD1. V trimming: 0 bases; J trimming: 4 bases; junction bases outside the gene matches: 2. CDR3 size: 15 residues. The germline V gene has CDR1 MNHEY and CDR2 SVGAGI. CDR3 coding DNA: TGTGCCAGCAGTTACTCCACAGGGGGAAATCAGCCCCAGCATTTT. Encoded protein: CASSYSTGGNQPQHF.

CDR3 protein: CASNYGGTDTQYF. Here the CDR3 DNA reads TGTGCCAGCAACTACGGGGGCACAGATACGCAGTATTTT. The chain employs TRBV2 and TRBJ2-3, with D perhaps matching TRBD2 (5 bases). The CDR3 has 13 amino acids. Germline CDR1 and CDR2: SNHLY and FYNNEI. The ends were cut back, 7 bases at V and 1 base at J, with 9 bases in the middle.

The V call is TRBV30, the J call TRBJ2-6, with D uncertain. The CDR3 covers 13 residues. Germline values: CDR1 GTSNPN, CDR2 SVGIG (reference sequence). V lost 4 bases to trimming and J lost 0 bases, with 4 bases between them. DNA of the CDR3: TGTGCCTGGACTGACTCTGGGGCCAACGTCCTGACTTTC. Translating gives CAWTDSGANVLTF.

CDR3 bases: TGTGCCAGCAGCTTAGGACAGCTAAACACCGGGGAGCTGTTTTTT. Amino acids: CASSLGQLNTGELFF. The rearrangement links TRBV7-2 to TRBJ2-2; the D gene is possibly TRBD1 (5 bases). Trimming shortened V by 1 base and J by 2 bases, and 8 bases separated the two germline ends. CDR3 size: 15 residues. The germline gives CDR1 SGHTA, CDR2 FQGNSA.

The chain combines TRBV10-3 with TRBJ1-1, with D uncertain. The V end was cut by 6 bases, the J end by 4 bases, with 15 bases between. Germline loops: CDR1 ENHRY, CDR2 SYGVKD. The CDR3 is 14 amino acids. This CDR3 is CAIRDATSGTEAFF. The CDR3 nucleotides are TGTGCCATCAGGGACGCAACCTCGGGCACTGAAGCTTTCTTT.

The chain recombines TRBV12-3 or TRBV12-4 with TRBJ2-5; D is tentatively TRBD1 or TRBD2 (5 bases each). CDR3 length equals 13 residues. The V gene lost 5 bases and the J gene lost 9 bases, with 16 bases spanning the gap. The CDR3 loop reads CASSLRDQGAQYF. As DNA, the CDR3 is TGTGCCAGCAGTCTCAGGGACCAAGGAGCCCAGTACTTC.

The V and J genes are TRBV12-3 or TRBV12-4 and TRBJ1-1; D is ambiguous. V was pared by 3 bases and J by 0 bases, with 5 bases between. The CDR3 covers 13 residues. The CDR3 sequence: CASSFFLNTEAFF. CDR3 sequence (DNA): TGTGCCAGCAGTTTTTTTCTGAACACTGAAGCTTTCTTT.

V gene TRBV10-3 combines with J gene TRBJ1-4; 8 bases agree with TRBD1. Germline V CDR1 and CDR2: ENHRY, SYGVKD. With V trimmed by 4 bases and J by 7 bases, 8 bases remained unmatched. This CDR3 has 15 amino acids. CDR3 in DNA: TGTGCCATCAGTGCCGACAGGGGCAGGGGTGAAAAACTGTTTTTT. Its translation: CAISADRGRGEKLFF.

The chain couples TRBV19 to TRBJ2-1, with a tentative D call TRBD1 (5 bases). The germline CDR1 and CDR2 sequences are LNHDA and SQIVND (reference sequence). This CDR3 has 15 amino acids. V shed 3 bases and J shed 3 bases, with 12 bases lying between them. In DNA form, the CDR3 reads TGTGCCAGTAGTATGGACATTGGCGGCTACAATGAGCAGTTCTTC. Its protein product is CASSMDIGGYNEQFF.

The chain carries TRBV28 and TRBJ1-5, with D perhaps TRBD1 (5 bases). This CDR3 comprises 16 residues. The V end lost 4 bases, the J end lost 2 bases, and 15 bases lay between the germline ends. In germline, CDR1 is MDHEN, CDR2 SYDVKM. Written as DNA, the CDR3 is TGTGCCAGCAGTTCCAAAAGGGGAGTAGGCAATCAGCCCCAGCATTTT. Translated, it gives CASSSKRGVGNQPQHF.

The rearrangement uses TRBV20-1 and TRBJ1-6; D is undetermined. Trimming took 3 bases from V and 7 from J, leaving 10 bases between them. Germline V CDR1 and CDR2: DFQATT, SNEGSKA (reference sequence). This CDR3 is built from 13 residues. CDR3 coding DNA: TGCAGTGCTAGTGCCACTTTGAATTCACCCCTCCACTTT. It is translated as CSASATLNSPLHF.

The J gene is TRBJ2-3, the V gene TRBV5-6, with no clear D. Germline V CDR1 and CDR2: SGHDT, YYEEEE. CDR3 size: 12 residues. V dropped 4 bases and J dropped 2 bases, with 5 bases sitting between them. Here the CDR3 reads CASSRNTDTQYF. The CDR3 DNA sequence: TGTGCCAGCAGCAGAAACACAGATACGCAGTATTTT.

V usage is TRBV28 and J usage is TRBJ2-5, with TRBD1 matching 9 bases. Germline assignment: CDR1 MDHEN and CDR2 SYDVKM. The trim removed 4 bases at V and 4 bases at J, leaving 13 bases unmatched. This CDR3 spans 17 amino acids. The CDR3 coding sequence is TGTGCCAGCAGTTCCCATATACAGGGGGCGAAGGGAGAGACCCAGTACTTC. This codes for CASSSHIQGAKGETQYF.

This clone appeared a few times. The chain carries TRBV7-2 and TRBJ1-2; weak D call: TRBD1 (6 bases). V shed 5 bases and J shed 3 bases, with 13 bases lying between them. The germline gives CDR1 SGHTA, CDR2 FQGNSA. The CDR3 is 14 amino acids. The chain's CDR3 is CASSVPTGYYGYTF. The CDR3 bases are TGTGCCAGCAGCGTCCCGACAGGTTACTATGGCTACACCTTC.

The chain carries TRBV4-3 and TRBJ1-1; 7 bases agree with TRBD1. CDR1 and CDR2 (germline): LGHNA, YSLEER. This CDR3 is built from 17 residues. After removal of 4 bases from V and 1 base from J, the junction contained 12 bases not matched to a gene. CDR3 DNA sequence: TGCGCCAGCAGCCCTACCGGGACAGACCCTTGGAACACTGAAGCTTTCTTT. Protein: CASSPTGTDPWNTEAFF.

The CDR3: CAWSVPGSGYTF. CDR3 DNA: TGTGCCTGGAGTGTACCAGGGAGTGGCTACACCTTC. The chain uses TRBV30 and TRBJ1-2, with D maybe TRBD1 (5 bases). CDR1 GTSNPN and CDR2 SVGIG come from the germline V gene (reference sequence). Trimming took off 0 bases at V and 7 bases at J, with 9 bases between the two ends. There are 12 residues in the CDR3.

This chain uses TRBV7-9 with TRBJ2-6; tentative D call: TRBD2 (6 bases). Germline CDR1 SEHNR, CDR2 FQNEAQ (reference sequence). Trimming shortened V by 5 bases and J by 0 bases, and 11 bases separated the two germline ends. This CDR3 region has 16 residues. The chain's CDR3 is CASSLWRGSGANVLTF. The CDR3 DNA reads as TGTGCCAGCAGCCTGTGGCGGGGCTCTGGGGCCAACGTCCTGACTTTC.

The gene calls are TRBV5-6 and TRBJ1-2; D not resolved. Germline lookup yields CDR1 SGHDT and CDR2 YYEEEE. The CDR3 consists of 14 residues. V was cut by 0 bases and J by 4 bases, with 10 bases left in between. The CDR3 loop reads CASSLEAALYGYTF. CDR3 coding DNA: TGTGCCAGCAGCTTGGAGGCAGCTCTCTATGGCTACACCTTC.